These T cell receptor beta chains were read from a single sample in a study of blood T cell repertoires in COVID-19. The method was immunoSEQ multiplex PCR; TCRdb's version includes in-frame clones alone and lacks a portion of them. The sample has some 120,000 clones, more than 75% seen once. The sample taken for sequencing was peripheral blood. These receptors were obtained from a man in his forties with acute or convalescent COVID-19. The CDR3 runs from the conserved cysteine through the conserved F or W. Fields, in order: D gene, clone size, V gene, J gene, CDR3 DNA, CDR3 protein. A D gene is named only where the DNA matches it firmly. Clone size is stated in some rows and not others, as once, few, many or a class when expanded.

d_call: .; clone_size: .; v_call: TRBV3-1/TRBV3-2; j_call: TRBJ2-5; cdr3_nt: TGTGCCAGCAGGGGGGGAGGAGAGACCCAGTACTTC; cdr3_aa: CASRGGGETQYF
d_call: .; clone_size: .; v_call: TRBV29-1; j_call: TRBJ2-2; cdr3_nt: TGCAGCGTTGAAGATCGTCGGGTCACCGGGGAGCTGTTTTTT; cdr3_aa: CSVEDRRVTGELFF
d_call: .; clone_size: .; v_call: TRBV7-9; j_call: TRBJ1-1; cdr3_nt: TGTGCCAGCAGCCAACCGACCAGGCCTGAAGCTTTCTTT; cdr3_aa: CASSQPTRPEAFF
d_call: .; clone_size: once; v_call: TRBV2; j_call: TRBJ2-1; cdr3_nt: TGTGCCAGCAGTTCCCGACCCCTCCAGAACAGTAATGAGCAGTTCTTC; cdr3_aa: CASSSRPLQNSNEQFF
d_call: .; clone_size: .; v_call: TRBV10-3; j_call: TRBJ1-2; cdr3_nt: TGTGCCATCAGTGAGTCCCCTCCCAACGGAGGTGGCTACACCTTC; cdr3_aa: CAISESPPNGGGYTF
d_call: TRBD2; clone_size: .; v_call: TRBV19; j_call: TRBJ2-5; cdr3_nt: TGTGCCAGTAGTCATTTGGGACTAGCGGGAGTAAGCGAGACCCAGTACTTC; cdr3_aa: CASSHLGLAGVSETQYF
d_call: TRBD2; clone_size: once; v_call: TRBV27; j_call: TRBJ2-1; cdr3_nt: TGTGCCAGCAGTTTCAGTACTAGCGGGAACAATGAGCAGTTCTTC; cdr3_aa: CASSFSTSGNNEQFF
d_call: TRBD2; clone_size: .; v_call: TRBV10-3; j_call: TRBJ2-3; cdr3_nt: TGTGCCATCAGCTTCGAGACTAGCGTCATTTCAGATACGCAGTATTTT; cdr3_aa: CAISFETSVISDTQYF
d_call: .; clone_size: .; v_call: TRBV7-9; j_call: TRBJ1-2; cdr3_nt: TGTGCCAGCAGCCGAGGGCATGGGAGTAACTATGGCTACACCTTC; cdr3_aa: CASSRGHGSNYGYTF
d_call: TRBD1; clone_size: .; v_call: TRBV6-6; j_call: TRBJ1-6; cdr3_nt: TGTGCCAGCAGTTACGACAGGGGGCTTAATTCACCCCTCCACTTT; cdr3_aa: CASSYDRGLNSPLHF
d_call: TRBD2; clone_size: once; v_call: TRBV5-4; j_call: TRBJ2-7; cdr3_nt: TGTGCCAGCAGTCCTAGCGGGTCCTCCTACGAGCAGTACTTC; cdr3_aa: CASSPSGSSYEQYF
d_call: .; clone_size: .; v_call: TRBV30; j_call: TRBJ1-6; cdr3_nt: TGTGCCTGGAGTGGCGACAGTCGGGGGAATTCACCCCTCCACTTT; cdr3_aa: CAWSGDSRGNSPLHF
d_call: TRBD2; clone_size: once; v_call: TRBV2; j_call: TRBJ2-6; cdr3_nt: TGTGCCAGCAGACGTTCACTAGCGGGAGAAGTTGCTGGGGCCAACGTCCTGACTTTC; cdr3_aa: CASRRSLAGEVAGANVLTF
d_call: .; clone_size: .; v_call: TRBV5-1; j_call: TRBJ1-1; cdr3_nt: TGCGCCAGCAGCTTGGCCCACAGGCGGAACACTGAAGCTTTCTTT; cdr3_aa: CASSLAHRRNTEAFF
d_call: .; clone_size: .; v_call: TRBV5-1; j_call: TRBJ2-1; cdr3_nt: TGCGCCAGCACCCCACTTCCGGGGAATGAGCAGTTCTTC; cdr3_aa: CASTPLPGNEQFF
d_call: TRBD2; clone_size: once; v_call: TRBV2; j_call: TRBJ2-7; cdr3_nt: TGTGCCAGCTGGCTAGCGGGAGTATACGAGCAGTACTTC; cdr3_aa: CASWLAGVYEQYF
d_call: TRBD2; clone_size: few; v_call: TRBV19; j_call: TRBJ2-2; cdr3_nt: TGTGCCAGTAGTCCCGGGACTAGCGTTACCGGGGAGCTGTTTTTT; cdr3_aa: CASSPGTSVTGELFF
d_call: TRBD2; clone_size: .; v_call: TRBV27; j_call: TRBJ2-1; cdr3_nt: TGTGCCAGCAGTTTAAGACTAGCGACCTCCTACAATGAGCAGTTCTTC; cdr3_aa: CASSLRLATSYNEQFF
d_call: .; clone_size: .; v_call: TRBV6-5; j_call: TRBJ1-3; cdr3_nt: TGTGCCAGCAGTCGTAGGGGGTGGGGAAACACCATATATTTT; cdr3_aa: CASSRRGWGNTIYF
d_call: TRBD1; clone_size: .; v_call: TRBV2; j_call: TRBJ1-1; cdr3_nt: TGTGCCAGCAGTCCGGGACAGGGGGCGAACACTGAAGCTTTCTTT; cdr3_aa: CASSPGQGANTEAFF
d_call: TRBD1; clone_size: .; v_call: TRBV7-3; j_call: TRBJ2-3; cdr3_nt: TGTGCCAGCAGCCCAGGACAGGGGAGGGGAGATACGCAGTATTTT; cdr3_aa: CASSPGQGRGDTQYF
d_call: .; clone_size: .; v_call: TRBV19; j_call: TRBJ2-7; cdr3_nt: TGTGCCAGTAGTAAAGGCACCACGGGATCTTTCTACGAGCAGTACTTC; cdr3_aa: CASSKGTTGSFYEQYF
d_call: TRBD1; clone_size: .; v_call: TRBV7-2; j_call: TRBJ1-5; cdr3_nt: TGTGCCAGCAGCTTATCAGGGGGGACGGTGAATCAGCCCCAGCATTTT; cdr3_aa: CASSLSGGTVNQPQHF
d_call: .; clone_size: .; v_call: TRBV6-5; j_call: TRBJ1-5; cdr3_nt: TGTGCCAGCAGCCACAGGGAAGGGGCAAACCAGCCCCAGCATTTT; cdr3_aa: CASSHREGANQPQHF
d_call: TRBD2; clone_size: .; v_call: TRBV28; j_call: TRBJ2-3; cdr3_nt: TGTGCCAGCAGTTGCAGGCGGGAGGGCTACTCAGATACGCAGTATTTT; cdr3_aa: CASSCRREGYSDTQYF
d_call: TRBD2; clone_size: few; v_call: TRBV27; j_call: TRBJ2-3; cdr3_nt: TGTGCCAGCAGTCCTAGCGGGGGCCCCGTGGGTACGCAGTATTTT; cdr3_aa: CASSPSGGPVGTQYF
d_call: .; clone_size: once; v_call: TRBV5-4; j_call: TRBJ2-4; cdr3_nt: TGTGCCAGCAGCTTGGGGCCAGGGGGGACGTGGGCCAAAAACATTCAGTACTTC; cdr3_aa: CASSLGPGGTWAKNIQYF
d_call: TRBD2; clone_size: few; v_call: TRBV19; j_call: TRBJ2-1; cdr3_nt: TGTGCCAGTATGCGACTAGCGGGTGGGCACAATGAGCAGTTCTTC; cdr3_aa: CASMRLAGGHNEQFF
d_call: .; clone_size: .; v_call: TRBV28; j_call: TRBJ1-4; cdr3_nt: TGTGCCAGCAGCTTACCCTCGGGTGAAAAACTGTTTTTT; cdr3_aa: CASSLPSGEKLFF